This passage covers 16 T cell receptor beta chains from one sample sequenced in a study of T cells in Graves' hyperthyroidism and ophthalmopathy. From RNA transcripts, TCR beta CDR3 regions were amplified. Researchers ran a first-round RT-PCR on the TCR CDR3 using the HTBI primer set. One entry per CDR3 protein results from TCRdb running MiXCR on the multiplex PCR reads. Counted here are about half a million distinct CDR3 sequences, about 20% occurring once; the ten biggest clones make up over 45%. Sequencing was carried out using blood. The receptors here all came from a man aged 40-55 years with Graves' ophthalmopathy.

The rearrangement joins TRBV3-1 to TRBJ2-1; TRBD2 matches at 10 bases. The CDR3 runs 17 residues. The V segment lost 2 bases and the J segment 5 bases; nucleotides outside the gene matches: 9. Germline V gene lookup returns CDR1 LGHDT and CDR2 YNNKEL (reference sequence). CDR3 in DNA: TGTGCCAGCAGCCAATTAATAGCGGGAGGACCGAACAATGAGCAGTTCTTC. Its translation: CASSQLIAGGPNNEQFF.

This clonotype was counted at least ten times. The chain is built from TRBV28 and TRBJ1-2; TRBD1 agrees at 7 bases. Germline CDR1 is MDHEN and CDR2 is SYDVKM. After removal of 1 base from V and 8 bases from J, the junction contained 10 bases not matched to a gene. The CDR3 contains 15 residues. CDR3 residues: CASSLSHRGGAGYTF. As DNA, the CDR3 is TGTGCCAGCAGTTTATCACACAGGGGTGGTGCGGGCTACACCTTC.

This clonotype was recorded a few times. The chain employs TRBV10-2 and TRBJ2-7; 9 nucleotides align to TRBD1. Trimming removed 6 bases from V and 3 bases from J; junction bases left unmatched: 6. The CDR3 covers 14 residues. CDR1 is WSHSY and CDR2 is SAAADI in the germline V gene. The CDR3 nucleotides are TGCGCCAGCAGAGGGACAGGGCCCCTCTACGAGCAGTACTTC. Protein: CASRGTGPLYEQYF.

This clonotype was observed many times. This chain uses TRBV6-1 with TRBJ1-5, with TRBD1 as a possible D gene (5 bases). This CDR3 contains 16 residues. V shed 6 bases and J shed 0 bases, with 15 bases lying between them. Germline CDR1 MNHNS, CDR2 SASEGT. The CDR3 DNA is TGTGCCAGCAGCCCGGGGATAGACAGTAGCAATCAGCCCCAGCATTTT. It codes for CASSPGIDSSNQPQHF.

This clonotype was counted at least ten times. The chain employs TRBV7-8 and TRBJ2-7, with 13 bases that match TRBD2. This CDR3 is built from 15 residues. The J segment lost 4 bases and the V segment lost 4 bases, leaving 4 bases of the junction unmatched. Per germline, CDR1 SGHVS and CDR2 FQNEAQ. The CDR3 loop reads CASSSRTSGRYEQYF. The CDR3, as DNA: TGTGCCAGCAGCTCCCGGACTAGCGGGAGATACGAGCAGTACTTC.

The sample holds many counts of this clonotype. The chain uses TRBV7-2 and TRBJ2-5; tentative D call: TRBD1 (6 bases). Looked up from germline, CDR1 is SGHTA and CDR2 is FQGNSA. The CDR3 contains 15 residues. V gave up 5 bases and J gave up 3 bases, with 16 bases separating them. In nucleotides, the CDR3 is TGTGCCAGCAGCCCATTGACAGGAGTTGAAGAGACCCAGTACTTC. Translated, it gives CASSPLTGVEETQYF. Variable domain in full (rest from reference TRBV7-2 and TRBJ2-5): GAGVSQSPSNKVTEKGKDVELRCDPISGHTALYWYRQSLGQGLEFLIYFQGNSAPDKSGLPSDRFSAERTGGSVSTLTIQRTQQEDSAVYLCASSPLTGVEETQYFGPGTRLLVL.

The chain is built from TRBV18 and TRBJ1-6, with TRBD1 identical over 9 bases. This CDR3 contains 16 residues. V was clipped by 1 base and J by 7 bases; unmatched bases: 5. CDR1 KGHSH and CDR2 LQKENI come from the germline V gene. The CDR3 is CASSPRDRVENSPLHF. CDR3 coding DNA: TGTGCCAGCTCACCACGGGACAGGGTTGAGAATTCACCCCTCCACTTT.

V usage is TRBV7-9 and J usage is TRBJ2-1; TRBD1 aligns across 7 bases. The germline V gene encodes CDR1 SEHNR and CDR2 FQNEAQ (reference sequence). V dropped 6 bases and J dropped 4; count of bases not matched to a gene: 6. The CDR3 runs to 14 residues. The CDR3 DNA follows: TGTGCCAGCAGTCATCCGGGACAGTACAATGAGCAGTTCTTC. Translated: CASSHPGQYNEQFF.

In this sample, this clonotype turned up a few times. V usage is TRBV5-1 and J usage is TRBJ1-1, with D unclear. The CDR3 consists of 12 residues. V was clipped by 1 base and J by 8 bases, with 9 bases between them. The germline CDR1 and CDR2 sequences are SGHRS and YFSETQ. The CDR3 loop is CASSLIGVEAFF. The CDR3 DNA sequence: TGCGCCAGCAGCTTGATCGGGGTCGAAGCTTTCTTT.

V gene TRBV29-1 combines with J gene TRBJ1-2; D unresolved. The V end lost 5 bases, the J end lost 10 bases, and 11 bases lay between the germline ends. Germline V gene lookup returns CDR1 SQVTM and CDR2 ANQGSEA. The CDR3 has 10 residues. CDR3 sequence: CSVFIDDYTF. The DNA of the CDR3 is TGCAGCGTTTTCATCGATGACTACACCTTC.

This chain connects TRBV5-1 to TRBJ1-1, with 9 bases that match TRBD1. CDR3 length: 17 amino acids. Germline V lookup: CDR1 SGHRS, CDR2 YFSETQ. V lost 4 bases and J lost 5; bases outside the gene matches: 15. CDR3 in amino acids: CASSRRPLTGGATEAFF. In nucleotides, the CDR3 is TGCGCCAGCAGCCGACGACCCCTTACAGGGGGCGCGACTGAAGCTTTCTTT.

Concerning this clonotype itself: This may be a read error, as it is one base from a much larger clone. J is TRBJ1-6 and V is TRBV2; 8 nucleotides align to TRBD1. Losses at the gene ends were 6 bases for V and 7 bases for J; bases not matched to a gene: 2. Germline V gives CDR1 SNHLY, CDR2 FYNNEI. The length of the CDR3 is 13 residues. CDR3 sequence: CASRGQVNSPLHF. As DNA, the CDR3 is TGTGCCAGCAGGGGACAGGTCAATTCACCCCTCCACTTT.

This clonotype is labeled as medium-sized. The CDR3 loop is CATGQGLNTEAFF. The DNA for the CDR3 is TGTGCCACGGGACAGGGTTTGAACACTGAAGCTTTCTTT. The rearrangement uses TRBV27 and TRBJ1-1, with TRBD1 matching 9 bases. This CDR3 has 13 residues. Losses at the gene ends were 10 bases for V and 0 bases for J; bases not matched to a gene: 3. CDR1 and CDR2 (germline): MNHEY, SMNVEV (reference sequence).

This clonotype came up many times. This rearrangement joins TRBV7-6 to TRBJ2-3, with 12 bases lining up with TRBD2. V gave up 5 bases and J gave up 4 bases; unmatched junction bases: 7. Germline V gene data show CDR1 as SGHVS and CDR2 as FNYEAQ. The CDR3 runs to 16 residues. CDR3 coding DNA: TGTGCCAGCAGCCCCTTACTAGCGGGGGGCGCAGATACGCAGTATTTT. Amino acids: CASSPLLAGGADTQYF.

In DNA form, the CDR3 reads TGTGCCAGCGGATACCCCCCTACCGGGACTAGCGGGAGGTTGAACAATGAGCAGTTCTTC. Encoded protein: CASGYPPTGTSGRLNNEQFF. The rearrangement links TRBV11-2 to TRBJ2-1; 15 bases align to TRBD2. The length of the CDR3 is 20 residues. CDR1 is SGHAT and CDR2 is FQNNGV in the germline V gene. J lost 5 bases, V lost 8 bases, and 19 bases had no gene match.

This clonotype has ten or more counts. The chain carries TRBV7-3 and TRBJ2-7; D might be TRBD2 (6 bases). Trimming cost V 3 bases and J 7 bases, with 13 bases left between them. Germline CDR1 is SGHTA and CDR2 is FQGTGA. This CDR3 has 13 amino acids. CDR3 amino acids: CASSLVNRGEQYF. In DNA form, the CDR3 reads TGTGCCAGCAGCTTGGTTAACCGGGGGGAGCAGTACTTC.